The T cell receptor beta chain described here comes from a study of T-cell reconstitution after alpha-beta-depleted transplantation in children. Findings of the study overall: When one year had passed after transplant, most T-cell counts and diversity came from newly produced T cells.

This clonotype was counted ten times or more. Antigen specificity is unknown. The TCRbeta library incorporated unique molecular identifiers. TCRdb re-called the PCR reads through MiXCR, storing one row per CDR3 protein. The sample has 300,000 to 400,000 distinct CDR3 sequences, about 17% seen once. The origin of this receptor is a male patient under 10 years old who had a stem cell transplant for acute lymphoblastic leukemia, so the T cells may come from the graft donor. The specimen was PBMCs, mostly from graft donor cells, collected 360 days after TCRalphabeta/CD19-depleted stem cell transplant.

The CDR3 protein is CASANTERASTDTQYF. In nucleotides, the CDR3 is TGTGCCAGCGCAAATACCGAGCGGGCCAGCACAGATACGCAGTATTTT. The J gene is TRBJ2-3, the V gene TRBV28; weak D call: TRBD2 (6 bases). CDR3 length: 16 residues. Germline assignment: CDR1 MDHEN and CDR2 SYDVKM. With 8 bases removed from V and 0 bases from J, the gap between germline ends came to 18 bases. Full variable domain (remainder filled in from reference TRBV28 and TRBJ2-3): DVKVTQSSRYLVKRTGEKVFLECVQDMDHENMFWYRQDPGLGLRLIYFSYDVKMKEKGDIPEGYSVSREKKERFSLILESASTNQTSMYLCASANTERASTDTQYFGPGTRLTVL.